Listed here are 18 T cell receptor beta chains from one sample, sequenced in a study of T cells in Graves' hyperthyroidism and ophthalmopathy. Amplified TCR beta CDR3 regions derived from RNA transcripts. An initial round of RT-PCR targeting the TCR CDR3 relied on the HTBI primer set. One entry per CDR3 protein results from TCRdb running MiXCR on the multiplex PCR reads. The sample lists fewer than 600,000 distinct CDR3 sequences, over 13% occurring once. Sequencing used blood. The receptors here all came from a woman younger than 35 with Graves' hyperthyroidism.

This clonotype was observed many times. The CDR3 sequence is CASSLRGGRDYHSYEQYF. As DNA, the CDR3 is TGTGCCAGCAGCCTCAGGGGAGGGCGGGATTACCACTCCTACGAGCAGTACTTC. This rearrangement joins TRBV7-9 to TRBJ2-7; perhaps TRBD2 as D (7 bases). This CDR3 region has 18 residues. Germline CDR1 and CDR2: SEHNR and FQNEAQ (reference sequence). V was trimmed by 5 bases and J by 0 bases, leaving 23 bases between them.

This clonotype came up many times. The CDR3, as DNA: TGTGCCAGCAGTTACGGGTGGAGGGGCGGGACCTACGAGCAGTACTTC. Translating gives CASSYGWRGGTYEQYF. This chain joins TRBV6-5 and TRBJ2-7; the D gene is possibly TRBD2 (6 bases). CDR3 length: 16 residues. V lost 2 bases to trimming and J lost 2 bases, with 16 bases between them. Germline loops: CDR1 MNHEY, CDR2 SVGAGI.

The V gene is TRBV5-1, the J gene TRBJ2-1, with 7 nucleotides matching TRBD2. This CDR3 spans 15 amino acids. Trimming took 4 bases from V and 6 from J; bases not matched to a gene: 10. Germline values: CDR1 SGHRS, CDR2 YFSETQ. The CDR3 DNA reads TGCGCCAGCAGCCCTGGGACTACCACGTTCAATGAGCAGTTCTTC. This translates into CASSPGTTTFNEQFF.

This clonotype is judged hyperexpanded. The chain uses TRBV3-1 and TRBJ1-5; 8 nucleotides align to TRBD1. CDR3 length: 16 amino acids. Trimming at V came to 3 bases and at J to 7 bases, leaving 11 bases not matched to a gene. CDR1 is LGHDT and CDR2 is YNNKEL in the germline V gene (reference sequence). The CDR3 is CASSHSDRGVRQPQHF. As DNA, the CDR3 is TGTGCCAGCAGCCATTCTGACAGGGGAGTTCGGCAGCCCCAGCATTTT.

This clonotype was recorded many times. The rearrangement links TRBV13 to TRBJ2-3, with TRBD2 identical over 8 bases. Germline V gene lookup returns CDR1 PRHDT and CDR2 FYEKMQ (reference sequence). The ends lost 5 bases at V and 6 bases at J; junction bases unmatched: 10. The CDR3 spans 15 residues. CDR3 sequence: CASSKGLASGDTQYF. DNA of the CDR3: TGTGCCAGCAGCAAAGGACTAGCCTCAGGGGATACGCAGTATTTT.

The chain joins TRBV2 to TRBJ2-3; TRBD1 matches at 7 bases. With 9 bases clipped from V and 0 bases from J, the junction kept 9 bases outside the gene matches. The CDR3 has 15 amino acids. Germline V gene lookup returns CDR1 SNHLY and CDR2 FYNNEI. Here the CDR3 DNA reads TGTGCCAGTGACCGGACAGGAGTCAGCACAGATACGCAGTATTTT. Amino acid sequence: CASDRTGVSTDTQYF.

The J gene is TRBJ1-5, the V gene TRBV6-5, with a possible D match to TRBD1 (5 bases). Deletions cut 3 bases from V and 0 bases from J, with 9 bases between. Per germline, CDR1 MNHEY and CDR2 SVGAGI. The CDR3 spans 15 residues. The CDR3 DNA follows: TGTGCCAGCAGTTATCGGCAGGGTAGCAATCAGCCCCAGCATTTT. Translating it yields CASSYRQGSNQPQHF.

The chain carries TRBV20-1 and TRBJ2-1; TRBD1 or TRBD2 may be the D gene (5 bases each). The CDR3 loop spans 11 amino acids. Germline V gene sequence: CDR1 DFQATT, CDR2 SNEGSKA (reference sequence). The V gene lost 3 bases and the J gene lost 5 bases, with 5 bases spanning the gap. The CDR3 region has the DNA TGCAGTGCTAGGGGGGACAATGAGCAGTTCTTC. Amino acid sequence: CSARGDNEQFF.

This clonotype was observed a few times. The chain employs TRBV30 and TRBJ1-2; D gene uncertain. V dropped 2 bases and J dropped 8 bases, with 12 bases sitting between them. Germline V gene sequence: CDR1 GTSNPN, CDR2 SVGIG (reference sequence). The CDR3 is 12 amino acids. In DNA form, the CDR3 reads TGTGCCTGGAGTCCGAGTCACGGGGGCTACACCTTC. Protein product: CAWSPSHGGYTF.

This clonotype was detected ten times or more. The chain is built from TRBV11-3 and TRBJ1-6; D remains ambiguous. The CDR3 totals 14 residues. V was clipped by 2 bases and J by 4 bases, with 6 bases between them. The germline V gene has CDR1 SGHNT and CDR2 YENEEA. CDR3 in DNA: TGTGCCAGCAGCTTAACAAAATATAATTCACCCCTCCACTTT. Amino acid sequence: CASSLTKYNSPLHF.

This clonotype was found many times. The rearrangement uses TRBV20-1 and TRBJ2-1, with TRBD2 matching 7 bases. This CDR3 is 14 amino acids long. CDR1 and CDR2 (germline): DFQATT, SNEGSKA (reference sequence). After removal of 3 bases from V and 1 base from J, the junction contained 3 bases not matched to a gene. The DNA for the CDR3 is TGCAGTGCTAGGTTAGCGGGTTCCTACAATGAGCAGTTCTTC. This sequence encodes CSARLAGSYNEQFF.

The sample holds a few counts of this clonotype. V gene TRBV25-1 combines with J gene TRBJ1-2; 10 nucleotides line up with TRBD1. V gave up 8 bases and J gave up 2 bases; unmatched junction bases: 14. CDR3 length: 17 residues. Germline assignment: CDR1 MGHDK and CDR2 SYGVNS. In nucleotides, the CDR3 is TGTGCCAGCTCTCCACCCCCGGGACAGGGGTCAAACTATGGCTACACCTTC. Translated: CASSPPPGQGSNYGYTF.

This clonotype appeared many times. The V call is TRBV5-1, the J call TRBJ1-1, with D possibly being TRBD1 (6 bases). The CDR3 contains 13 residues. Germline-derived CDR1 and CDR2 are SGHRS and YFSETQ. Trimming left V 5 bases short and J 4 bases short, with 12 bases between. CDR3 sequence: CASSPGAGTEAFF. The CDR3 DNA is TGCGCCAGCAGTCCGGGGGCGGGCACTGAAGCTTTCTTT.

This sequence joins TRBV19 and TRBJ2-7, with 11 bases aligning to TRBD2. With 4 bases clipped from V and 2 bases from J, the junction kept 7 bases outside the gene matches. CDR1 and CDR2 from the germline V gene are LNHDA and SQIVND (reference sequence). The CDR3 spans 16 residues. The CDR3 DNA reads as TGTGCCAGTAGTAGACTCGGGACTAGCGGAACCTACGAGCAGTACTTC. Encoded protein: CASSRLGTSGTYEQYF.

Comment on this clonotype: It may be a read error: a sequence one base away is much more abundant. The chain combines TRBV11-1 with TRBJ1-6, with a tentative D call TRBD1 (6 bases). The CDR3 is 14 amino acids. Germline V CDR1 and CDR2: SGHAT, FQDESV (reference sequence). The CDR3 reads CTSSLTGYDSPLHF. The CDR3 DNA reads as TGTACCAGCAGCTTGACAGGATATGATTCACCCCTCCACTTT. The whole variable domain, remainder taken from reference TRBV11-1 and TRBJ1-6, is EAEVAQSPRYKITEKSQAVAFWCDPISGHATLYWYRQILGQGPELLVQFQDESVVDDSQLPKDRFSAERLKGVDSTLKIQPAELGDSAMYLCTSSLTGYDSPLHFGNGTRLTVT.

This clonotype occurred many times. V is TRBV3-1 and J is TRBJ2-1; 10 bases line up with TRBD2. The V segment lost 1 base and the J segment 2 bases; nucleotides outside the gene matches: 2. Germline V gene lookup returns CDR1 LGHDT and CDR2 YNNKEL (reference sequence). This CDR3 region has 16 residues. Here the CDR3 reads CASSQGTSGAYNEQFF. The CDR3 nucleotides are TGTGCCAGCAGCCAAGGGACTAGCGGAGCCTACAATGAGCAGTTCTTC.

This clonotype was seen at least ten times. The chain couples TRBV3-1 to TRBJ2-1; D is perhaps TRBD1 (6 bases). The germline V gene encodes CDR1 LGHDT and CDR2 YNNKEL (reference sequence). The CDR3 length is 15 residues. The V end was cut by 2 bases, the J end by 8 bases, with 16 bases between. The CDR3 sequence is CASSQSLRGLDEQFF. CDR3 nucleotides: TGTGCCAGCAGCCAATCCCTTAGGGGGTTGGATGAGCAGTTCTTC.

The rearrangement joins TRBV20-1 to TRBJ1-2, with D uncertain. Trimming took off 0 bases at V and 4 bases at J, with 12 bases between the two ends. The germline gives CDR1 DFQATT, CDR2 SNEGSKA (reference sequence). This CDR3 has 14 residues. DNA of the CDR3: TGCAGTGCTAGAGATCCAAGGCTGGTCTATGGCTACACCTTC. This translates into CSARDPRLVYGYTF.